One T cell receptor (beta chain) is described in this entry. Its antigen is not identified. The sample comes from a study of CD8+ T cells in alopecia areata. For the study at large: Treated individuals took tofacitinib by mouth, 5 to 10 mg twice daily. Tofacitinib was given for 6 to 18 months, then stopped for 6 months.

Collection of lesional scalp punch biopsies and peripheral blood was performed in alopecia areata patients. RNA extraction and reverse transcription yielded cDNA as sequencing template. TCRdb keeps only in-frame clones here, not all; method: immunoSEQ multiplex PCR. The repertoire holds about 150,000 clones, with around half as singletons. General study results and limits: TCR sharing was clearer in mice than between patients, perhaps partly owing to patient HLA diversity.

Germline trimming cut 2 bases from V and 5 bases from J; bases unmatched to any gene: 4. CDR3 length equals 13 residues. Germline V gives CDR1 GTSNPN, CDR2 SVGIG (reference sequence). This specimen consisted of CD8+ T cells sorted from blood, obtained at week 0. The clonotype comes from a human donor with alopecia areata. This chain links TRBV30 with TRBJ1-1, with TRBD1 identical over 8 bases. CDR3 sequence: CAWSLDRATEAFF. The CDR3 bases are TGTGCCTGGAGTCTGGACAGGGCGACTGAAGCTTTCTTT. Supplemented by reference TRBV30 and TRBJ1-1, the full variable domain reads SQTIHQWPATLVQPVGSPLSLECTVEGTSNPNLYWYRQAAGRGLQLLFYSVGIGQISSEVPQNLSASRPQDRQFILSSKKLLLSDSGFYLCAWSLDRATEAFFGQGTRLTVV.